This TCR beta chain comes out of a study of prognosis after radiotherapy for stage I lung cancer. This clonotype is classed as medium-sized. Its antigen is currently unknown. From genomic DNA, two-round multiplex PCR was used to amplify TCR beta CDR3. Every TRBV and TRBJ gene had its own specific primer in first-round PCR. TCRdb re-called the multiplex PCR reads with MiXCR, one entry per CDR3 protein. The data contain around 19,000 distinct CDR3 sequences, 45% to 55% of them singletons. The patients, a group without prior chemotherapy, radiotherapy or other malignancies, were all node-negative on CT and PET/CT. Study conclusions and caveats: Once stereotactic body radiation therapy had been given, unique TCR clone counts fell, with a median of about 9,200 versus 6,500. It is unknown whether the expanded TCR clones recognize the tumor.

The CDR3 sequence is 12 residues long. Germline CDR1 is LNHDA and CDR2 is SQIVND (reference sequence). V was pared by 7 bases and J by 6 bases, with 10 bases between. The sequence derives from a donor aged 50 or older with non-small cell lung cancer. The starting material was PBMCs, obtained before or after stereotactic body radiation therapy (not recorded which). The V and J genes are TRBV19 and TRBJ1-5, with a tentative D call TRBD1 (6 bases). CDR3 protein: CASTQGGQPQHF. In DNA, the CDR3 is TGTGCCAGTACCCAAGGGGGTCAGCCCCAGCATTTT.